The clone carrying this T cell receptor beta chain has at least ten counts. No antigen is known for it. Construction of the TCRbeta library involved unique molecular identifiers. TCRdb fed the PCR reads into MiXCR, producing one record per CDR3 protein. This table has 700,000 to 850,000 distinct CDR3 sequences, 15% to 20% appearing once. This record comes from a study of T-cell reconstitution after alpha-beta-depleted transplantation in children. Findings of the study overall: Some patients' high day-60 TCRbeta diversity was traced to surviving recipient T cells and thymic progenitors. Hyperexpanded clones declined; after one year, newly produced T cells mostly supplied diversity. As was reported, about two months after transplant, alpha-beta T cells came from several hundred expanded graft clones.

This CDR3 is built from 18 residues. Germline V CDR1 and CDR2: ENHRY, SYGVKD. Trimming removed 0 bases at V and 2 bases at J, with 17 bases between. Material: PBMCs, mostly from graft donor cells, obtained 360 days after TCRalphabeta/CD19-depleted stem cell transplant. This sequence originates from a male patient under 18 who had a stem cell transplant for acute lymphoblastic leukemia, so the T cells may come from the graft donor. V usage is TRBV10-3 and J usage is TRBJ2-4; a weak D match, TRBD1 (7 bases). The CDR3 bases are TGTGCCATCAGTGAGTCTTTGAACAGGGGAGGTCCCAAAAACATTCAGTACTTC. This codes for CAISESLNRGGPKNIQYF.